The 11 T cell receptor beta chains in this list originate from one sample, sequenced in a study of spatial heterogeneity in lung cancer. Study-wide results and limits: Tracking of tumor mutation counts was seen in expanded intratumoral alpha and beta TCR counts.

TCRdb re-called the 5' RACE reads through MiXCR, storing one row per CDR3 protein. The sample shows more than 2,000 distinct CDR3 sequences, approximately 35% of them seen only once. Their specific antigens are unknown. Noted time point: sample taken at primary tumor resection. Here the sequenced sample was lung tumor tissue, taken at surgery. These receptors were obtained from a male donor with early-stage non-small cell lung cancer.

This clonotype is medium-sized (0.01 to 0.1%) by share. With the library built for alpha chains, this beta chain is off target and its frequency is not meaningful. The J gene is TRBJ2-1, the V gene TRBV7-8; 9 positions match TRBD2. V dropped 5 bases and J dropped 5; count of bases not matched to a gene: 10. This CDR3 is 16 amino acids long. Germline CDR1 is SGHVS and CDR2 is FQNEAQ. CDR3 DNA sequence: TGTGCCAGCAGCCCACTAGCGGGTGTGGTAGACAATGAGCAGTTCTTC. This codes for CASSPLAGVVDNEQFF. The entire variable domain, with the rest obtained from reference TRBV7-8 and TRBJ2-1, is as follows: GAGVSQSPRYKVAKRGQDVALRCDPISGHVSLFWYQQALGQGPEFLTYFQNEAQLDKSGLPSDRFFAERPEGSVSTLKIQRTQQEDSAVYLCASSPLAGVVDNEQFFGPGTRLTVL.

In the case of this clonotype: Since it is a stray read in a library aimed at alpha chains, this beta chain has a size that is not meaningful. V gene TRBV3-1 combines with J gene TRBJ2-7; 10 bases line up with TRBD2. Germline V gene data show CDR1 as LGHDT and CDR2 as YNNKEL (reference sequence). The length of the CDR3 is 15 residues. J gave up 2 bases and V 4 bases, and 5 bases lay outside the gene matches. Here the CDR3 DNA reads TGTGCCAGCAGCCCCCGGACTAGCGGAACCTACGAGCAGTACTTC. It specifies CASSPRTSGTYEQYF.

This clonotype rates as medium-sized (0.01 to 0.1%). A read error is possible here, since a much larger clone lies one base away. Little can be read into the size of this beta chain, an off-target read in a library designed for alpha chains. V is TRBV12-3 or TRBV12-4 and J is TRBJ2-1, with 7 bases fitting TRBD2. This CDR3 has 13 amino acids. V lost 7 bases to trimming and J lost 6 bases; unmatched junction nucleotides: 6. The CDR3 DNA is TGTGCCAGCACCCGGGGAGGGAGCAATGAGCAGTTCTTC. It translates to CASTRGGSNEQFF.

With regard to this clonotype: Found in a library prepared for alpha chains, this beta chain is an off-target read, and its abundance has little meaning. This chain uses TRBV10-3 with TRBJ1-4, with D unclear. This CDR3 is 13 amino acids long. Trimming shortened V by 0 bases and J by 6 bases, and 5 bases separated the two germline ends. Germline assignment: CDR1 ENHRY and CDR2 SYGVKD. This CDR3 is CAISESQDEKLFF. CDR3 sequence (DNA): TGTGCCATCAGTGAGTCGCAGGATGAAAAACTGTTTTTT.

The sample holds a few counts of this clonotype. This beta chain is a stray read from a library made for alpha chains; its abundance is not meaningful. The gene calls are TRBV6-5 and TRBJ1-5; TRBD1 might be the D (5 bases). Per germline, CDR1 MNHEY and CDR2 SVGAGI. The CDR3 covers 16 residues. Trimming removed 2 bases from V and 0 bases from J, with 11 bases in between. The CDR3, as DNA: TGTGCCAGCAGTTACGGGGCGGCTTATAGCAATCAGCCCCAGCATTTT. Residues: CASSYGAAYSNQPQHF.

This clonotype appeared a few times. With the library built for alpha chains, this beta chain is off target and its frequency is not meaningful. The chain joins TRBV2 to TRBJ1-5; D possibly corresponds to TRBD1 (5 bases). V was clipped by 8 bases and J by 0 bases, with 11 bases between them. This CDR3 is built from 14 residues. Germline V gene sequence: CDR1 SNHLY, CDR2 FYNNEI. The CDR3 DNA reads as TGTGCCAGCGAACGACAGTTTAGCAATCAGCCCCAGCATTTT. Amino acids: CASERQFSNQPQHF.

In its sample, this clonotype is medium-sized. One end of the junction does not line up with germline, which may come from a read error. This beta chain is an unintended read in a library built for alpha chains; its size means little. This rearrangement joins TRBV2 to TRBJ2-7; 8 bases fit TRBD1. Germline V gives CDR1 SNHLY, CDR2 FYNNEI. The CDR3 is made up of 11 amino acids. As DNA, the CDR3 is TGTGCCAGCAGTGGCCGGGACAGGCCTCACTTC. It yields the protein CASSGRDRPHF.

Details on this clonotype: This beta chain represents an off-target read in a library built for alpha chains; its size is of limited meaning. The chain links TRBV7-2 to TRBJ2-1; D ambiguous. Germline values: CDR1 SGHTA, CDR2 FQGNSA. V lost 5 bases, J lost 9 bases, and 11 bases lay in between. The CDR3 contains 12 residues. CDR3 in DNA: TGTGCCAGCAGCGCGGTAGGAGTTGAGCAGTTCTTC. As protein: CASSAVGVEQFF.

This clonotype was seen many times. This beta chain turned up in a library designed for alpha chains; as an off-target read, its abundance says little. The V and J genes are TRBV6-6 and TRBJ2-5; D might be TRBD2 (6 bases). The CDR3 sequence is 16 residues long. Germline lookup yields CDR1 MNHNY and CDR2 SVGAGI (reference sequence). V shed 0 bases and J shed 4 bases, with 15 bases lying between them. Written as DNA, the CDR3 is TGTGCCAGCAGTTACTCGGGAGGACTGGGCGGAGAGACCCAGTACTTC. As protein: CASSYSGGLGGETQYF.

This clonotype is classed as medium-sized. With the library built for alpha chains, this beta chain is off target and its frequency is not meaningful. The chain carries TRBV28 and TRBJ2-1; TRBD2 aligns across 12 bases. The CDR3 loop spans 19 amino acids. Per germline, CDR1 MDHEN and CDR2 SYDVKM. J gave up 9 bases and V 5 bases, and 20 bases lay outside the gene matches. CDR3 amino acids: CASSMQGAASGRAVGEQFF. The CDR3 DNA follows: TGTGCCAGCAGTATGCAGGGGGCAGCTAGCGGGAGGGCAGTAGGTGAGCAGTTCTTC.

This clonotype is categorized as medium-sized. Within a library made for alpha chains, this beta chain is off target, and its count is uninformative. V usage is TRBV3-1 and J usage is TRBJ1-1; D not resolved. Trimming took 4 bases from V and 0 from J, leaving 9 bases between them. The CDR3 loop spans 14 amino acids. CDR1 is LGHDT and CDR2 is YNNKEL in the germline V gene (reference sequence). The CDR3 DNA is TGTGCCAGCAGCCCCAGAGTCCTGAACACTGAAGCTTTCTTT. This sequence encodes CASSPRVLNTEAFF. Full variable domain (remainder filled in from reference TRBV3-1 and TRBJ1-1): DTAVSQTPKYLVTQMGNDKSIKCEQNLGHDTMYWYKQDSKKFLKIMFSYNNKELIINETVPNRFSPKSPDKAHLNLHINSLELGDSAVYFCASSPRVLNTEAFFGQGTRLTVV.